The clone carrying this TCR beta chain was detected only once. The antigen remains undetermined. Produced via immunoSEQ multiplex PCR; TCRdb's table is partial and in-frame only. Of about 90,000 clones in the sample, 80% to 95% were seen once. The sample originates from a study of graft-versus-host responses after intestinal transplantation. Study-wide context: Each of the recipients got a multivisceral, liver-intestinal, or isolated intestinal transplant. Among the recipients, all got anti-thymocyte globulin induction and then tacrolimus and steroids for around three years. Study-wide findings and caveats: Some GvH clones were seen earlier in gut or blood, suggesting intestinal origin. Graft-donor T cell macrochimerism coincided with high graft-versus-host to host-versus-graft clonal ratios in allografts.

There are 13 residues in the CDR3. V was shortened by 4 bases and J by 4 bases, with 8 bases between the two germline ends. Germline loops: CDR1 MNHNS, CDR2 SASEGT. The gene calls are TRBV6-1 and TRBJ1-5; D possibly corresponds to TRBD1 (6 bases). This TCR was recovered from a human donor who received an intestinal transplant. This specimen was unstimulated CD4+ T cells sorted from spleen or lymph node cells, taken before intestinal transplant. The CDR3 coding sequence is TGTGCCAGCAGTGGACAGGCAAATCAGCCCCAGCATTTT. Its translation is CASSGQANQPQHF.